This passage covers 2 T cell receptor beta chains from one sample sequenced in a study of tumor-infiltrating lymphocytes in primary liver carcinoma. Priming with a constant-region primer yielded TCR beta cDNA from about 450 ng total RNA. Three-round nested multiplex PCR performed with slightly modified ARM-PCR produced the TCR beta libraries. Investigators reported that the first two PCR rounds, at 10 to 11 cycles each, used TRBV1-TRBV30 forward primers with a C-beta reverse primer. TCRdb independently ran MiXCR on the multiplex PCR reads; one entry per CDR3 protein. This table has 330,000 or so distinct CDR3 sequences, roughly 61% appearing once. Unsorted whole blood yielded blood RNA, and germline DNA was extracted as well. The specimen sequenced was peripheral blood. The source is a middle-aged man with primary liver carcinoma and hepatitis B virus infection.

This clonotype was found a few times. The V gene is TRBV5-4, the J gene TRBJ2-6; no firm D call. CDR3 length equals 18 residues. CDR1 SGHNT and CDR2 YYREEE come from the germline V gene (reference sequence). V gave up 4 bases and J gave up 0 bases, with 17 bases separating them. As DNA, the CDR3 is TGTGCCAGCAGCCCCGGTGGAGCCCTAAGCTCTGGGGCCAACGTCCTGACTTTC. This encodes CASSPGGALSSGANVLTF.

This chain joins TRBV4-2 and TRBJ1-5; TRBD1 aligns across 7 bases. J lost 5 bases, V lost 8 bases, and 9 bases had no gene match. CDR1 is LGHNA, CDR2 YNFKEQ, per germline. The CDR3 consists of 14 residues. The CDR3 spells CASQRIQGDQPQHF. The CDR3 coding sequence is TGTGCCAGCCAGCGTATTCAGGGGGATCAGCCCCAGCATTTT.